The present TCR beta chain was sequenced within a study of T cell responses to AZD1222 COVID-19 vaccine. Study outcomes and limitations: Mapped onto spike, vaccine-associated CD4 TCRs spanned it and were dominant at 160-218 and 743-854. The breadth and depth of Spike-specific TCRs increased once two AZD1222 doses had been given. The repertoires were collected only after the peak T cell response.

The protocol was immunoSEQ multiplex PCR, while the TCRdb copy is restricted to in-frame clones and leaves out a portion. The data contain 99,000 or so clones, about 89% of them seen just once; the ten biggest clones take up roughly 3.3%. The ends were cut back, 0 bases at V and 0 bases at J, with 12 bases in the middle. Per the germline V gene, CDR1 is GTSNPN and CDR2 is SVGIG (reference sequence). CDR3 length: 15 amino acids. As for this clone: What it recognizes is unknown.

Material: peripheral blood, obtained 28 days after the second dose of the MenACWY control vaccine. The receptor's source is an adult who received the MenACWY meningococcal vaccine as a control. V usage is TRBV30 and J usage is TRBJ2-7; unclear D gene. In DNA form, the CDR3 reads TGTGCCTGGAGTGTAAAGGGTTCCAGCTCCTACGAGCAGTACTTC. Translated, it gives CAWSVKGSSSYEQYF.